This entry lists 7 T cell receptor beta chains sequenced from one sample in a study of vaccination and CD4 T cells after COVID-19. The Oncomine TCR Beta short-read assay was applied to DNA of cultured CD4+ T cells. TCRdb analysed the PCR reads with MiXCR anew, one entry per CDR3 protein. This table has approximately 12,000 distinct CDR3 sequences, about 53% appearing once. As for treatment: roughly ten-day PBMC culture with coronavirus spike peptide pools or control peptides (ViraFEST assay). What these receptors recognize is not known. Sequencing used CD4+ T cells from blood, cultured in vitro. These receptors were collected from a human donor who had recovered from COVID-19.

J is TRBJ2-4 and V is TRBV6-1; D assignment may be TRBD1 or TRBD2 (6 bases each). The germline V gene has CDR1 MNHNS and CDR2 SASEGT. V gave up 7 bases and J gave up 1 base, with 14 bases separating them. This CDR3 comprises 15 residues. This CDR3 is CASNGMGGAKNIQYF. The CDR3 DNA reads TGTGCCAGCAATGGTATGGGGGGCGCCAAAAACATTCAGTACTTC.

This clonotype has more than one count but fewer than ten. This chain connects TRBV6-1 to TRBJ2-7; D is unclear. V lost 10 bases, J lost 4 bases, and 11 bases lay in between. Germline V gene lookup returns CDR1 MNHNS and CDR2 SASEGT. The CDR3 spans 11 residues. This CDR3 is CATRVAYEQYF. CDR3 nucleotides: TGTGCCACCCGGGTTGCTTACGAGCAGTACTTC.

J is TRBJ2-1 and V is TRBV29-1; 8 bases are a match to TRBD2. In germline, CDR1 is SQVTM, CDR2 ANQGSEA. V gave up 2 bases and J gave up 5 bases; unmatched junction bases: 11. The CDR3 is 16 residues long. CDR3 DNA: TGCAGCGTTGAACGGGCTTTGTTAGCGGGACACAATGAGCAGTTCTTC. Protein: CSVERALLAGHNEQFF.

This clonotype showed up just a few times. V usage is TRBV7-3 and J usage is TRBJ2-2; 11 bases map to TRBD2. The CDR3 is made up of 16 amino acids. Unmatched junction bases numbered 4, after V lost 6 bases and J lost 1 base. Germline V gene lookup returns CDR1 SGHTA and CDR2 FQGTGA. The CDR3 sequence is CASRPGTSGNTGELFF. The CDR3 region has the DNA TGTGCCAGCAGACCCGGGACTAGCGGGAACACCGGGGAGCTGTTTTTT. Variable domain in full (rest from reference TRBV7-3 and TRBJ2-2): GAGVSQTPSNKVTEKGKYVELRCDPISGHTALYWYRQSLGQGPEFLIYFQGTGAADDSGLPNDRFFAVRPEGSVSTLKIQRTERGDSAVYLCASRPGTSGNTGELFFGEGSRLTVL.

The count of this clonotype is one. This chain uses TRBV5-6 with TRBJ1-6, with D perhaps TRBD1 (6 bases). CDR1 SGHDT and CDR2 YYEEEE come from the germline V gene. V was pared by 4 bases and J by 5 bases, with 10 bases between. CDR3 length: 14 amino acids. CDR3 nucleotide sequence: TGTGCCAGCAGCCCGGGACACAATAATTCACCCCTCCACTTT. This sequence encodes CASSPGHNNSPLHF.

V usage is TRBV20-1 and J usage is TRBJ2-2; a weak D match, TRBD2 (5 bases). Germline lookup yields CDR1 DFQATT and CDR2 SNEGSKA (reference sequence). V lost 0 bases, J lost 4 bases, and 12 bases lay in between. This CDR3 spans 15 amino acids. The CDR3 bases are TGCAGTGCTAGAGATTTTAGAGGGAGCACCGGGGAGCTGTTTTTT. Translated, it gives CSARDFRGSTGELFF.

The rearrangement links TRBV30 to TRBJ2-5; D is ambiguous. Trimming stripped 0 bases from V and 3 bases from J, with 8 bases between. The germline V gene encodes CDR1 GTSNPN and CDR2 SVGIG (reference sequence). There are 13 residues in the CDR3. The CDR3 reads CAWSVDLKETQYF. CDR3 nucleotides: TGTGCCTGGAGTGTCGACTTAAAAGAGACCCAGTACTTC.